Each of the 22 T cell receptor beta chains below was sequenced from the same sample in a study of blood T cells in healthy people across ages. For the second PCR, which ran for about 7 to 11 cycles, a sample-barcoded 5' primer and a J-beta primer mix were used. TCRdb processed the 5' RACE reads anew with MiXCR; each CDR3 protein has one entry. The sample holds around 1,000,000 distinct CDR3 sequences, approximately 25% seen once. The data also belong to a second study, concerning T cells of mothers and their children.

The specimen was blood. The receptors come from a girl aged 2 to 10 in good health.

V is TRBV24-1 and J is TRBJ1-1; weak D call: TRBD1 (5 bases). Trimming cost V 1 base and J 4 bases, with 9 bases left between them. CDR1 is KGHDR, CDR2 SFDVKD, per germline. CDR3 length: 14 amino acids. CDR3 nucleotide sequence: TGTGCCACCAGTGATTTCCCCGGGGCCACTGAAGCTTTCTTT. Encoded protein: CATSDFPGATEAFF.

Ten or more counts support this clonotype. J is TRBJ2-2 and V is TRBV5-1, with D possibly called TRBD1 or TRBD2 (6 bases each). There are 14 residues in the CDR3. CDR1 is SGHRS, CDR2 YFSETQ, per germline. Trimming took 2 bases from V and 4 from J, leaving 9 bases between them. The CDR3 region has the DNA TGCGCCAGCAGCTTTTGGGGGGCCACCGGGGAGCTGTTTTTT. This sequence encodes CASSFWGATGELFF.

The chain couples TRBV27 to TRBJ1-2; 7 bases map to TRBD1. V lost 4 bases, J lost 8 bases, and 7 bases stayed unmatched. CDR3 length: 13 amino acids. CDR1 is MNHEY, CDR2 SMNVEV, per germline (reference sequence). The CDR3: CASSSWTGRGYTF. DNA of the CDR3: TGTGCCAGCAGTTCCTGGACAGGTCGAGGCTACACCTTC.

The chain is built from TRBV12-3 or TRBV12-4 and TRBJ1-1; possible D gene TRBD1, 5 bases. The germline V and J ends were trimmed by 7 bases and 1 base, with 13 bases remaining between them. This CDR3 region has 14 residues. This CDR3 reads CASKDIDRNTEAFF. The CDR3 bases are TGTGCCAGCAAAGACATCGACAGGAACACTGAAGCTTTCTTT.

CDR3 in DNA: TGTGCCAGCAGTTCCCCAAGCGGGAGCGCCGCTGAGCAGTTCTTC. Residues: CASSSPSGSAAEQFF. V usage is TRBV12-3 or TRBV12-4 and J usage is TRBJ2-5; 8 nucleotides line up with TRBD2. The better agreement between TRBJ2-1 and the DNA end casts doubt on the J call. CDR3 size: 15 residues.

There are a few counts of this clonotype. The chain links TRBV13 to TRBJ1-4; D is ambiguous. Germline V lookup: CDR1 PRHDT, CDR2 FYEKMQ (reference sequence). CDR3 length: 13 residues. V lost 4 bases and J 8 bases, leaving 11 bases between the germline ends. CDR3 nucleotides: TGTGCCAGCAGCTCCTATAATGGGGAAAAACTGTTTTTT. Translated, it gives CASSSYNGEKLFF. Full variable domain (missing parts from reference TRBV13 and TRBJ1-4): AAGVIQSPRHLIKEKRETATLKCYPIPRHDTVYWYQQGPGQDPQFLISFYEKMQSDKGSIPDRFSAQQFSDYHSELNMSSLELGDSALYFCASSSYNGEKLFFGSGTQLSVL.

This rearrangement joins TRBV7-9 to TRBJ2-7; 9 bases match TRBD1. The germline V gene encodes CDR1 SEHNR and CDR2 FQNEAQ (reference sequence). The CDR3 is 17 residues long. The V and J ends lost 5 bases and 0 bases, in that order; junction bases with no gene match: 11. As DNA, the CDR3 is TGTGCCAGCAGCCCACCTCCCGGACAGGGGAGCTCCTACGAGCAGTACTTC. Translating it yields CASSPPPGQGSSYEQYF. Supplemented by reference TRBV7-9 and TRBJ2-7, the full variable domain reads DTGVSQNPRHKITKRGQNVTFRCDPISEHNRLYWYRQTLGQGPEFLTYFQNEAQLEKSRLLSDRFSAERPKGSFSTLEIQRTEQGDSAMYLCASSPPPGQGSSYEQYFGPGTRLTVT.

Of note for this clonotype: The junction departs from germline at one end; a sequencing error may be responsible. The chain joins TRBV3-1 to TRBJ2-1; tentative D call: TRBD2 (6 bases). The germline V gene encodes CDR1 LGHDT and CDR2 YNNKEL (reference sequence). CDR3 length equals 12 residues. The CDR3 nucleotides read TGTGCCAGCAGCCCCCCGGAGGGTGAGCAGCTCTTC. Protein product: CASSPPEGEQLF.

This clonotype was counted a few times. V is TRBV27 and J is TRBJ2-7; weak D call: TRBD2 (7 bases). The CDR3 totals 14 residues. The V gene lost 4 bases and the J gene lost 7 bases, with 17 bases spanning the gap. Germline CDR1 MNHEY, CDR2 SMNVEV (reference sequence). This CDR3 reads CASSWRGGGSEQYF. The DNA for the CDR3 is TGTGCCAGCAGTTGGCGGGGCGGGGGCTCAGAGCAGTACTTC.

A few counts support this clonotype. The chain recombines TRBV5-1 with TRBJ2-3; TRBD2 agrees at 11 bases. The trim removed 4 bases at V and 4 bases at J, leaving 20 bases unmatched. This CDR3 is built from 20 residues. From germline, CDR1 is SGHRS and CDR2 YFSETQ. The CDR3 sequence is CASSPRGGLAGETGADTQYF. The CDR3 nucleotides are TGCGCCAGCAGCCCCCGGGGCGGACTAGCGGGTGAGACGGGCGCAGATACGCAGTATTTT.

The rearrangement joins TRBV6-2 or TRBV6-3 to TRBJ2-5; a possible D gene is TRBD2 (6 bases). This CDR3 is built from 16 residues. The germline V gene encodes CDR1 MNHEY and CDR2 SVGEGT. V shed 0 bases and J shed 5 bases, with 16 bases lying between them. The CDR3 loop reads CASSYSGTPRGETQYF. As DNA, the CDR3 is TGTGCCAGCAGTTACTCGGGAACACCCCGGGGGGAGACCCAGTACTTC.

The chain carries TRBV29-1 and TRBJ2-1; 12 bases line up with TRBD2. Germline V gives CDR1 SQVTM, CDR2 ANQGSEA. This CDR3 has 15 residues. J was trimmed by 4 bases and V by 6 bases; bases with no gene match: 7. The CDR3 region is CSVHSGTSGYNEQFF. CDR3 nucleotides: TGCAGCGTCCATTCCGGGACTAGCGGGTACAATGAGCAGTTCTTC.

This clonotype occurred a few times. V usage is TRBV12-3 or TRBV12-4 and J usage is TRBJ1-2; no firm D call. The CDR3 contains 13 residues. V shed 1 base and J shed 6 bases, with 9 bases lying between them. CDR3 DNA: TGTGCCAGCAGTTTAGTTTCTGCCCATGGCTACACCTTC. Amino acids: CASSLVSAHGYTF.

The chain joins TRBV6-5 to TRBJ2-3; the D is unclear. CDR3 size: 15 residues. V lost 2 bases and J lost 1, with 10 bases in between. From germline, CDR1 is MNHEY and CDR2 SVGAGI. The chain's CDR3 is CASSYVTTGTDTQYF. In DNA, the CDR3 is TGTGCCAGCAGTTACGTAACGACTGGCACAGATACGCAGTATTTT.

This clonotype was seen only a few times. The chain is built from TRBV28 and TRBJ2-1; 15 bases line up with TRBD2. There are 15 residues in the CDR3. Trimming removed 6 bases from V and 12 bases from J; junction bases left unmatched: 9. The germline V gene has CDR1 MDHEN and CDR2 SYDVKM. This CDR3 reads CASSRGLAGGAGQFF. The DNA of the CDR3 is TGTGCCAGCAGCCGCGGACTAGCGGGAGGGGCAGGGCAGTTCTTC.

The chain joins TRBV15 to TRBJ2-7; D not resolved. The CDR3 is 15 residues long. Trimming cost V 2 bases and J 3 bases, with 14 bases left between them. Germline V gives CDR1 LNHNV, CDR2 YYDKDF (reference sequence). The chain's CDR3 is CATSRLTVVYYEQYF. DNA for the CDR3: TGTGCCACCAGCAGACTCACAGTGGTCTACTACGAGCAGTACTTC.

This clonotype was seen only a few times. V is TRBV6-1 and J is TRBJ2-5; D is possibly TRBD1 or TRBD2 (5 bases each). Germline V gives CDR1 MNHNS, CDR2 SASEGT. The CDR3 consists of 14 residues. The CDR3 loop reads CGTGVGVGGETQYF. DNA of the CDR3: TGTGGGACCGGAGTGGGGGTTGGGGGAGAGACCCAGTACTTC.

In its sample, this clonotype was seen a few times. This chain uses TRBV7-9 with TRBJ2-5; 7 bases align to TRBD1. Germline V lookup: CDR1 SEHNR, CDR2 FQNEAQ (reference sequence). The CDR3 runs to 14 residues. J was trimmed by 4 bases and V by 7 bases; bases with no gene match: 9. CDR3 nucleotides: TGTGCCAGCAATCTCGACAGGGAACGAGAGACCCAGTACTTC. Its translation: CASNLDRERETQYF. Combining the CDR3 with reference TRBV7-9 and TRBJ2-5 gives the whole variable domain DTGVSQNPRHKITKRGQNVTFRCDPISEHNRLYWYRQTLGQGPEFLTYFQNEAQLEKSRLLSDRFSAERPKGSFSTLEIQRTEQGDSAMYLCASNLDRERETQYFGPGTRLLVL.

J is TRBJ2-7 and V is TRBV9, with 7 nucleotides matching TRBD1. In germline, CDR1 is SGDLS, CDR2 YYNGEE. This CDR3 has 20 residues. V trimming: 0 bases; J trimming: 5 bases; junction bases outside the gene matches: 23. The CDR3 sequence is CASSVVWDSLGRQGGDEQYF. The CDR3 DNA reads TGTGCCAGCAGCGTAGTTTGGGACAGCCTCGGGCGACAAGGCGGCGACGAGCAGTACTTC.

The chain combines TRBV6-5 with TRBJ1-5; D gene unclear. Deletions cut 0 bases from V and 6 bases from J, with 6 bases between. This CDR3 contains 13 residues. CDR1 MNHEY and CDR2 SVGAGI come from the germline V gene. The CDR3 loop is CASSYSPAQPQHF. The CDR3, as DNA: TGTGCCAGCAGTTACTCCCCGGCTCAGCCCCAGCATTTT.

This sequence joins TRBV9 and TRBJ2-5; D is possibly TRBD2 (6 bases). The end of the DNA fits TRBJ2-1 better, so the J call may be wrong. Per the germline V gene, CDR1 is SGDLS and CDR2 is YYNGEE. The CDR3 is 15 amino acids. The CDR3 region is CASSGSSERSDEQFF. DNA of the CDR3: TGTGCCAGCAGCGGGTCTAGCGAACGGAGCGATGAGCAGTTCTTC.

This clonotype showed up just a few times. V usage is TRBV7-2 and J usage is TRBJ1-6; D is ambiguous. This CDR3 contains 14 residues. CDR1 and CDR2 from the germline V gene are SGHTA and FQGNSA. Trimming cost V 4 bases and J 13 bases, with 17 bases left between them. This chain's CDR3 is CASSSLAGFSPLHF. The CDR3 region has the DNA TGTGCCAGCAGCTCTCTCGCCGGTTTCTCGCCCCTCCACTTT.